The text below deals with one TCR beta chain. These data are taken from a study of blood T cell repertoires in COVID-19. Trimming shortened V by 8 bases and J by 5 bases, and 12 bases separated the two germline ends. Looked up from germline, CDR1 is SGHTA and CDR2 is FQGNSA. The CDR3 runs to 13 residues. Libraries were prepared by immunoSEQ multiplex PCR; TCRdb keeps only in-frame clonotypes and omits some of them. Here the sample spans 360,000 or so clones, 89% being singletons. Ages ranged from about 18 to 89 years, with residence in around 24 US areas. Cohorts were based on clinical histories the participants reported. Recovered Cohort 3 donors showed two negative PCRs, clearance, or symptom resolution.

The receptor was isolated from a woman in her 30s who had recovered from COVID-19. What was sequenced was PBMCs or T cells enriched from blood (not recorded which). The gene calls are TRBV7-2 and TRBJ1-4; a possible D gene is TRBD1 (5 bases). CDR3 in DNA: TGTGCCAGCTCAAAGGGGCGAAATGAAAAACTGTTTTTT. This translates into CASSKGRNEKLFF.